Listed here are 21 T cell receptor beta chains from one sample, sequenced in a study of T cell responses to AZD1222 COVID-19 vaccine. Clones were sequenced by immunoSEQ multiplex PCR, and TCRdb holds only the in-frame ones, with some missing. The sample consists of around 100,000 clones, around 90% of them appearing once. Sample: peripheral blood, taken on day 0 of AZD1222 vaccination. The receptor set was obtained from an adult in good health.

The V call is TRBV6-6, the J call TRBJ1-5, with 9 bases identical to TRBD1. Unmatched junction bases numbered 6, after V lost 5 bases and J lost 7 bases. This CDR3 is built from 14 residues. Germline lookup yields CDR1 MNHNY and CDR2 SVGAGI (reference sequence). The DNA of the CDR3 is TGTGCCAGCAGTATCACAGGGGGCGGCCAGCCCCAGCATTTT. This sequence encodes CASSITGGGQPQHF.

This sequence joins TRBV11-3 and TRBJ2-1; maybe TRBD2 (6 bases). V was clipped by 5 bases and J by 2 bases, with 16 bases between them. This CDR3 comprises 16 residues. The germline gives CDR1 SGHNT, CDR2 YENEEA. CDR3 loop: CASSPPGLEPYNEQFF. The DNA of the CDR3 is TGTGCCAGCAGCCCACCGGGACTCGAACCCTACAATGAGCAGTTCTTC.

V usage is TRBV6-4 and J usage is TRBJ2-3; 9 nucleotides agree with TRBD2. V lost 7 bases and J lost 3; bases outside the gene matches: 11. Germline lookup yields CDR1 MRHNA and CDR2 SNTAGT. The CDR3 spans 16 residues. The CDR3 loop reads CASTFSGTSMTDTQYF. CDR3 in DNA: TGTGCCAGCACTTTCTCCGGGACTAGCATGACAGATACGCAGTATTTT.

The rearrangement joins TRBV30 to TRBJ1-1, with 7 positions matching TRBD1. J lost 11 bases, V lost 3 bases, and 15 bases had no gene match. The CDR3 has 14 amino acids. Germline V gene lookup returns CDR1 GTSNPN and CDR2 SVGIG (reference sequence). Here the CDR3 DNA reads TGTGCCTGGAGACCAGGGACAGCTTATTCTTCTGCTTTCTTT. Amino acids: CAWRPGTAYSSAFF.

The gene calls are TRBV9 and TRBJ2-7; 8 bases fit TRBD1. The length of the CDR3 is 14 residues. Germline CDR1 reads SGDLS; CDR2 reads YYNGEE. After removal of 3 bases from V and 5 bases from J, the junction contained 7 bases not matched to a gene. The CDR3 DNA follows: TGTGCCAGCAGCGCCGGGACAGGACCTCACGAGCAGTACTTC. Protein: CASSAGTGPHEQYF.

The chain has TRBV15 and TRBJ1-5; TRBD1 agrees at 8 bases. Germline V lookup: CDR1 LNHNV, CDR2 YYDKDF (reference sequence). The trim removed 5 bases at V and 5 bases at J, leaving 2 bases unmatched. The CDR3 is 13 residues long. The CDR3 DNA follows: TGTGCCACCAGCCTACAGGGGGATCAGCCCCAGCATTTT. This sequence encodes CATSLQGDQPQHF. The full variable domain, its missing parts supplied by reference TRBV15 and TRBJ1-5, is DAMVIQNPRYQVTQFGKPVTLSCSQTLNHNVMYWYQQKSSQAPKLLFHYYDKDFNNEADTPDNFQSRRPNTSFCFLDIRSPGLGDTAMYLCATSLQGDQPQHFGDGTRLSIL.

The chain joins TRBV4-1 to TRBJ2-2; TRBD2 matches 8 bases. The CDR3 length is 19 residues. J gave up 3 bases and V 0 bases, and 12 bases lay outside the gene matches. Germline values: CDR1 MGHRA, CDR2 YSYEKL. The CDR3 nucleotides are TGCGCCAGCAGCCAAGAGAATCGAGCGGGAGTATGGGACACCGGGGAGCTGTTTTTT. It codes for CASSQENRAGVWDTGELFF.

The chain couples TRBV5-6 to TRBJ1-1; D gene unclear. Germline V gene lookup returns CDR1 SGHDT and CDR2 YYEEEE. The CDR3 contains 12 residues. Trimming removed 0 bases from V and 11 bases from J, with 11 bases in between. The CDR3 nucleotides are TGTGCCAGCAGCTTGGAGCGGCGGGAGGCTTTCTTT. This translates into CASSLERREAFF. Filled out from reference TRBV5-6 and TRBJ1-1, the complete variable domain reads DAGVTQSPTHLIKTRGQQVTLRCSPKSGHDTVSWYQQALGQGPQFIFQYYEEEERQRGNFPDRFSGHQFPNYSSELNVNALLLGDSALYLCASSLERREAFFGQGTRLTVV.

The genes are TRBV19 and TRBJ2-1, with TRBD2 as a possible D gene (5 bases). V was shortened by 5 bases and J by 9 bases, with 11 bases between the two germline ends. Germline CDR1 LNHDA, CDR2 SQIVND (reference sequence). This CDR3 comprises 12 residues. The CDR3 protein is CASSATRGEQFF. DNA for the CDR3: TGTGCCAGTAGTGCGACCCGGGGTGAGCAGTTCTTC.

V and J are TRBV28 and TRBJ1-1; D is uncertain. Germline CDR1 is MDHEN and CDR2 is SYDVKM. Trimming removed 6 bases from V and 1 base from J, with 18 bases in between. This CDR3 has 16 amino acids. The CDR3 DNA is TGTGCCAGCAGCCAAGGGTTCCGGGCCGCGAACACTGAAGCTTTCTTT. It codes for CASSQGFRAANTEAFF. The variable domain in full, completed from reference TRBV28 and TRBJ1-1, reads DVKVTQSSRYLVKRTGEKVFLECVQDMDHENMFWYRQDPGLGLRLIYFSYDVKMKEKGDIPEGYSVSREKKERFSLILESASTNQTSMYLCASSQGFRAANTEAFFGQGTRLTVV.

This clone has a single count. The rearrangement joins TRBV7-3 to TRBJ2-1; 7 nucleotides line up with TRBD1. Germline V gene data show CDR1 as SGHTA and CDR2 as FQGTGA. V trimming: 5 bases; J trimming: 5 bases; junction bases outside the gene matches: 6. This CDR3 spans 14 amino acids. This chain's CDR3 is CASSQTQGDNEQFF. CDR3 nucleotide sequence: TGTGCCAGCAGCCAGACTCAGGGGGACAATGAGCAGTTCTTC.

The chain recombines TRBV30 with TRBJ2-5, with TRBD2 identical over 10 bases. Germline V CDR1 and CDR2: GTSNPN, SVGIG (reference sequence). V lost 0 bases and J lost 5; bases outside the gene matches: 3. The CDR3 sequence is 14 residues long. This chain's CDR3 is CAWSVAGGWETQYF. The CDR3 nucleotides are TGTGCCTGGAGTGTAGCGGGAGGGTGGGAGACCCAGTACTTC. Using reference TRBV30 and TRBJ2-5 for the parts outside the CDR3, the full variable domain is SQTIHQWPATLVQPVGSPLSLECTVEGTSNPNLYWYRQAAGRGLQLLFYSVGIGQISSEVPQNLSASRPQDRQFILSSKKLLLSDSGFYLCAWSVAGGWETQYFGPGTRLLVL.

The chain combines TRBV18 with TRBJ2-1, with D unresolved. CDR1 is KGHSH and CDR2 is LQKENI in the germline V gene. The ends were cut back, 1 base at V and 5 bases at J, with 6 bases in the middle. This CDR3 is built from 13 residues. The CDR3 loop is CASSPRTNNEQFF. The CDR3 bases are TGTGCCAGCTCACCACGGACCAACAATGAGCAGTTCTTC.

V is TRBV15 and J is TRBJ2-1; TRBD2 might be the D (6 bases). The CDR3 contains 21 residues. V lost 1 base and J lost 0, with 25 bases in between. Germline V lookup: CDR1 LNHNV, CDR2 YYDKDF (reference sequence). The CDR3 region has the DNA TGTGCCACCAGCAGAGGACCAAACGGGGACTCCCGTGGGAGCTCCTACAATGAGCAGTTCTTC. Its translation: CATSRGPNGDSRGSSYNEQFF.

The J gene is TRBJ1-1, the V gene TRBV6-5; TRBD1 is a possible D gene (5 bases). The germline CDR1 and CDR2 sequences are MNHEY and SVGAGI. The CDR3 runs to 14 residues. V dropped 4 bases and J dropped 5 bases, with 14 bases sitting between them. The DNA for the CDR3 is TGTGCCAGCAGTTCTGACTGGGGGGGTACTGAAGCTTTCTTT. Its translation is CASSSDWGGTEAFF.

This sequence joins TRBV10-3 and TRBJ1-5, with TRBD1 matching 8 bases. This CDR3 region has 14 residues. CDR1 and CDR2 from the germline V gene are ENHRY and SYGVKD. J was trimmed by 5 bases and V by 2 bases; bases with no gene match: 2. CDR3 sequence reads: CAISEDRGYQPQHF. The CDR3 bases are TGTGCCATCAGTGAGGACAGGGGCTATCAGCCCCAGCATTTT.

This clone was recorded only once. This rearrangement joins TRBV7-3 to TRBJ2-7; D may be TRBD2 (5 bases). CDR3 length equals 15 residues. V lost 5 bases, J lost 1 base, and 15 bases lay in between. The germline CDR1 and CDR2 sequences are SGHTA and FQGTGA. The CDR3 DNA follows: TGTGCCAGCAGCCCCGTCGAGCGGCTATCCTACGAGCAGTACTTC. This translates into CASSPVERLSYEQYF. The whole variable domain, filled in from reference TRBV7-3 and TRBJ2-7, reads GAGVSQTPSNKVTEKGKYVELRCDPISGHTALYWYRQSLGQGPEFLIYFQGTGAADDSGLPNDRFFAVRPEGSVSTLKIQRTERGDSAVYLCASSPVERLSYEQYFGPGTRLTVT.

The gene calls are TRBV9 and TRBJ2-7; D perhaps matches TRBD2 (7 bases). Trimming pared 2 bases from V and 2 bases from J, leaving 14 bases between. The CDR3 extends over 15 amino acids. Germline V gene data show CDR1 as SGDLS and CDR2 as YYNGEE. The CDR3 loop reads CASSVGGAKPYEQYF. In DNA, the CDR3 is TGTGCCAGCAGCGTGGGGGGGGCCAAGCCCTACGAGCAGTACTTC. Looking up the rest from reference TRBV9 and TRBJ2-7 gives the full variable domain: DSGVTQTPKHLITATGQRVTLRCSPRSGDLSVYWYQQSLDQGLQFLIQYYNGEERAKGNILERFSAQQFPDLHSELNLSSLELGDSALYFCASSVGGAKPYEQYFGPGTRLTVT.

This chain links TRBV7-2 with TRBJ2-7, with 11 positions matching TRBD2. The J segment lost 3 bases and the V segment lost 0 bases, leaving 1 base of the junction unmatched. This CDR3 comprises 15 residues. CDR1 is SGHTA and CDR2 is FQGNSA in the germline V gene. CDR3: CASSLATSGGYEQYF. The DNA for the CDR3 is TGTGCCAGCAGCTTAGCCACTAGCGGGGGCTACGAGCAGTACTTC.

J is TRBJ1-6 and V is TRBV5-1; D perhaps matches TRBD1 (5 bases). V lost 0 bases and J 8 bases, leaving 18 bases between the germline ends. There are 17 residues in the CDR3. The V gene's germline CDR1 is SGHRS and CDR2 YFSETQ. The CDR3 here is CASSLATGTVGDSPLHF. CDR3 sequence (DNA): TGCGCCAGCAGCTTGGCCACAGGAACCGTGGGTGATTCACCCCTCCACTTT.

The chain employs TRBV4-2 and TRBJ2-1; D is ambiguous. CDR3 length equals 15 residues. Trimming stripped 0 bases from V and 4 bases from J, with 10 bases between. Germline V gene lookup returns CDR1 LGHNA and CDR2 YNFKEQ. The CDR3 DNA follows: TGTGCCAGCAGCCAAGAGATAGCTGCGTACAATGAGCAGTTCTTC. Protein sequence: CASSQEIAAYNEQFF.